This TCR beta chain was recorded in a study of Graves' ophthalmopathy and Graves' hyperthyroidism. This clonotype came up many times. Clinical symptoms and serum thyroxine were used for diagnosis; TRAb, thyroid ultrasound and orbital computed tomography were also relied on. V lost 6 bases to trimming and J lost 5 bases; unmatched junction nucleotides: 12. The CDR3 spans 15 residues. CDR1 is MNHNY and CDR2 is SVGAGI in the germline V gene (reference sequence). Amplified material comprised TCR beta CDR3 regions derived from RNA transcripts. The first round was an RT-PCR with HTBI primers, and the second round was a multiplex PCR. TCRdb re-called the multiplex PCR reads with MiXCR, one entry per CDR3 protein. The sample has approximately 210,000 distinct CDR3 sequences, around 30% seen once.

The material sequenced was peripheral blood. The chain is built from TRBV6-6 and TRBJ2-5; 7 nucleotides agree with TRBD1. This TCR was sampled from a man in his forties or fifties with Graves' ophthalmopathy. CDR3 DNA: TGTGCCAGCAGATCGCTGACAGGGAAAAGGGAGACCCAGTACTTC. This encodes CASRSLTGKRETQYF.